The rows below give T cell receptor beta chains drawn from one sample of a study of T cell responses to AZD1222 COVID-19 vaccine. Assay used: immunoSEQ multiplex PCR; TCRdb lists only in-frame clones, some missing. The sample yields 140,000 to 150,000 clones, approximately 90% seen once. The specimen comprised peripheral blood, sampled 28 days after the second AZD1222 dose. These receptors originate from an adult who received the AZD1222 COVID-19 vaccine. Both conserved end residues are part of each CDR3.

J gene: TRBJ1-1; V gene: TRBV4-1; CDR3 protein: CASSFRMNTEAFF
J gene: TRBJ2-1; V gene: TRBV15; CDR3 protein: CAKYRVEFF
J gene: TRBJ1-2; V gene: TRBV27; CDR3 protein: CASSLSRGRDYGYTF
J gene: TRBJ2-1; V gene: TRBV9; CDR3 protein: CASSVVPEGAYNEQFF
J gene: TRBJ1-2; V gene: TRBV20-1; CDR3 protein: CSARDNYGYTF
J gene: TRBJ1-5; V gene: TRBV3-1/TRBV3-2; CDR3 protein: CASSQDTGGRQPQHF
J gene: TRBJ2-5; V gene: TRBV7-9; CDR3 protein: CASSWAGKRLAGGQETQYF
J gene: TRBJ1-3; V gene: TRBV12-3/TRBV12-4; CDR3 protein: CASSLVGGNTIYF
J gene: TRBJ1-1; V gene: TRBV10-2; CDR3 protein: CASSDSRASLGFF
J gene: TRBJ2-5; V gene: TRBV7-9; CDR3 protein: CASSLSAGGPGRTQYF
J gene: TRBJ1-2; V gene: TRBV11-3; CDR3 protein: CASSPRTVLTSYGYTF
J gene: TRBJ1-6; V gene: TRBV6-5; CDR3 protein: CATKVWGDSPLHF
J gene: TRBJ1-6; V gene: TRBV5-8; CDR3 protein: CASSLGTDLNNSPLHF
J gene: TRBJ2-1; V gene: TRBV18; CDR3 protein: CASRPGRYNEQFF
J gene: TRBJ1-3; V gene: TRBV19; CDR3 protein: CASTMNLARFSGNTIYF
J gene: TRBJ2-1; V gene: TRBV11-2; CDR3 protein: CASSLDRRDRRNEQFF
J gene: TRBJ2-1; V gene: TRBV19; CDR3 protein: CASSIGAGHPEQFF
J gene: TRBJ1-1; V gene: TRBV6-5; CDR3 protein: CASSSKRTASTTEAFF
J gene: TRBJ1-2; V gene: TRBV5-6; CDR3 protein: CASSLRGAGYGYTF
J gene: TRBJ2-1; V gene: TRBV3-1/TRBV3-2; CDR3 protein: CASSQDREGEQFF